The 18 T cell receptor beta chains listed next were all sequenced from one sample in a study of cytomegalovirus exposure and HLA in healthy donors. TCRdb's copy holds only in-frame clones and misses some; the assay was immunoSEQ multiplex PCR. The sample records fewer than 400,000 clones, 88% being singletons. The sample was PBMCs. Every receptor here comes from a man aged 25-45 years in good health and CMV-seronegative.

This clone came up a few times. The chain uses TRBV28 and TRBJ1-5; the D is unclear. The CDR3 runs 15 residues. CDR1 and CDR2 (germline): MDHEN, SYDVKM. The ends were cut back, 3 bases at V and 2 bases at J, with 11 bases in the middle. The CDR3 loop is CASSFTGARNQPQHF. CDR3 DNA: TGTGCCAGCAGTTTCACGGGTGCGCGCAATCAGCCCCAGCATTTT.

The gene calls are TRBV7-9 and TRBJ2-1, with a tentative D call TRBD1 (5 bases). The CDR3 runs to 12 residues. Between the trimmed V and J ends, which lost 5 bases and 10 bases, there was a span of 12 bases. Germline V lookup: CDR1 SEHNR, CDR2 FQNEAQ (reference sequence). This CDR3 is CASSPQGFEQFF. The DNA for the CDR3 is TGTGCCAGCAGCCCCCAGGGATTCGAGCAGTTCTTC.

The J gene is TRBJ2-7, the V gene TRBV5-1; D gene unclear. The V end lost 1 base, the J end lost 6 bases, and 11 bases lay between the germline ends. This CDR3 spans 13 amino acids. Per germline, CDR1 SGHRS and CDR2 YFSETQ. The CDR3 DNA follows: TGCGCCAGCAGCTTGATGGGCTCTCTCGAGCAGTACTTC. Protein product: CASSLMGSLEQYF. Full variable domain (missing parts from reference TRBV5-1 and TRBJ2-7): KAGVTQTPRYLIKTRGQQVTLSCSPISGHRSVSWYQQTPGQGLQFLFEYFSETQRNKGNFPGRFSGRQFSNSRSEMNVSTLELGDSALYLCASSLMGSLEQYFGPGTRLTVT.

The chain links TRBV4-3 to TRBJ1-6, with a possible D match to TRBD1 (6 bases). The CDR3 consists of 14 residues. V was shortened by 1 base and J by 5 bases, with 6 bases between the two germline ends. Germline V gene data show CDR1 as LGHNA and CDR2 as YSLEER. This chain's CDR3 is CASSQGQDNSPLHF. In DNA, the CDR3 is TGCGCCAGCAGCCAAGGACAGGATAATTCACCCCTCCACTTT.

This sequence joins TRBV19 and TRBJ2-2; 9 nucleotides align to TRBD2. The CDR3 contains 15 residues. Trimming took 3 bases from V and 5 from J; bases not matched to a gene: 4. CDR1 is LNHDA and CDR2 is SQIVND in the germline V gene (reference sequence). CDR3 bases: TGTGCCAGTAGTATCAGGAGCGGGGGGACCGGGGAGCTGTTTTTT. Its protein product is CASSIRSGGTGELFF.

This chain uses TRBV5-1 with TRBJ1-1, with 8 bases lining up with TRBD1. Germline lookup yields CDR1 SGHRS and CDR2 YFSETQ. The J segment lost 4 bases and the V segment lost 4 bases, leaving 6 bases of the junction unmatched. The CDR3 consists of 14 residues. The CDR3 nucleotides are TGCGCCAGCAGCCAAACAGGGGGTAGCACTGAAGCTTTCTTT. Translated, it gives CASSQTGGSTEAFF. The full variable domain, in which reference TRBV5-1 and TRBJ1-1 provide the parts outside the CDR3, is KAGVTQTPRYLIKTRGQQVTLSCSPISGHRSVSWYQQTPGQGLQFLFEYFSETQRNKGNFPGRFSGRQFSNSRSEMNVSTLELGDSALYLCASSQTGGSTEAFFGQGTRLTVV.

V gene TRBV6-1 combines with J gene TRBJ1-2; D is unresolved. Trimming shortened V by 3 bases and J by 4 bases, and 21 bases separated the two germline ends. Germline V CDR1 and CDR2: MNHNS, SASEGT. CDR3 length: 17 residues. The CDR3 region is CASSDEKSNLGFYGYTF. CDR3 DNA sequence: TGTGCCAGCAGTGACGAAAAATCAAATTTGGGCTTCTATGGCTACACCTTC.

CDR3 sequence: CASSLYEFDEQFF. Written as DNA, the CDR3 is TGTGCCAGCAGCCTATACGAATTTGATGAGCAGTTCTTC. This sequence joins TRBV5-6 and TRBJ2-1; D gene unclear. V shed 4 bases and J shed 8 bases, with 13 bases lying between them. This CDR3 contains 13 residues. Germline V CDR1 and CDR2: SGHDT, YYEEEE.

Here the CDR3 reads CASSLVVGGPYNEQFF. CDR3 DNA sequence: TGTGCCAGCAGCTTAGTTGTGGGGGGGCCGTACAATGAGCAGTTCTTC. The chain recombines TRBV7-9 with TRBJ2-1; TRBD2 might be the D (7 bases). Trimming removed 1 base from V and 4 bases from J, with 14 bases in between. This CDR3 is 16 amino acids long. The germline V gene encodes CDR1 SEHNR and CDR2 FQNEAQ (reference sequence).

This clone appeared once. This chain links TRBV6-1 with TRBJ2-1, with TRBD2 matching over 8 bases. V trimming: 2 bases; J trimming: 9 bases; junction bases outside the gene matches: 6. The CDR3 consists of 14 residues. CDR1 is MNHNS, CDR2 SASEGT, per germline. In nucleotides, the CDR3 is TGTGCCAGCAGTGAAATAGCGGGGCCGTCTGAGCAGTTCTTC. Protein sequence: CASSEIAGPSEQFF.

This clone was counted once. The chain uses TRBV4-1 and TRBJ1-2; D uncertain. The V gene lost 1 base and the J gene lost 3 bases, with 12 bases spanning the gap. The germline V gene has CDR1 MGHRA and CDR2 YSYEKL. The CDR3 length is 15 residues. CDR3 in amino acids: CASSQGGGNDYGYTF. CDR3 in DNA: TGCGCCAGCAGCCAAGGAGGAGGGAACGACTATGGCTACACCTTC.

CDR3 amino acids: CASSLLPSGGPAGELFF. CDR3 nucleotide sequence: TGTGCCAGCTCGCTTCTCCCCAGCGGGGGGCCCGCCGGGGAGCTGTTTTTT. V usage is TRBV11-2 and J usage is TRBJ2-2; TRBD2 agrees at 9 bases. The length of the CDR3 is 17 residues. The ends lost 8 bases at V and 6 bases at J; junction bases unmatched: 16. Germline CDR1 reads SGHAT; CDR2 reads FQNNGV.

The chain employs TRBV9 and TRBJ2-7, with D unresolved. V shed 3 bases and J shed 7 bases, with 14 bases lying between them. The germline V gene encodes CDR1 SGDLS and CDR2 YYNGEE. CDR3 size: 13 residues. The CDR3 DNA is TGTGCCAGCAGCGCTTTCGGTTCTACGGAGCAGTACTTC. The encoded protein is CASSAFGSTEQYF. The whole variable domain, remainder taken from reference TRBV9 and TRBJ2-7, is DSGVTQTPKHLITATGQRVTLRCSPRSGDLSVYWYQQSLDQGLQFLIQYYNGEERAKGNILERFSAQQFPDLHSELNLSSLELGDSALYFCASSAFGSTEQYFGPGTRLTVT.

Concerning this clone: Distinct nucleotide sequences in the sample also encode this CDR3. The chain has TRBV18 and TRBJ1-1; 8 bases align to TRBD1. The CDR3 sequence is 15 residues long. V shed 3 bases, J shed 1 base, and the junction held 4 bases outside the gene matches. The germline gives CDR1 KGHSH, CDR2 LQKENI. In nucleotides, the CDR3 is TGTGCCAGCTCACCTTTAGGACAGGGGAACACTGAAGCTTTCTTT. This sequence encodes CASSPLGQGNTEAFF. Together with reference TRBV18 and TRBJ1-1, the CDR3 gives the full variable domain: NAGVMQNPRHLVRRRGQEARLRCSPMKGHSHVYWYRQLPEEGLKFMVYLQKENIIDESGMPKERFSAEFPKEGPSILRIQQVVRGDSAAYFCASSPLGQGNTEAFFGQGTRLTVV.

This clone was picked up one time. This chain joins TRBV5-8 and TRBJ2-7; D is possibly TRBD1 (5 bases). V was clipped by 2 bases and J by 4 bases, with 13 bases between them. Per germline, CDR1 SGHTS and CDR2 YDEGEE. This CDR3 has 14 amino acids. The CDR3 loop is CASSLGEGRYEQYF. The CDR3 region has the DNA TGTGCCAGCAGCTTAGGGGAAGGACGATACGAGCAGTACTTC.

CDR3 in DNA: TGTGCCAGCTCTCCTAACAGGGGAGAGGGCTACACCTTC. This gives the protein CASSPNRGEGYTF. This chain links TRBV18 with TRBJ1-2, with 7 bases lining up with TRBD1. In germline, CDR1 is KGHSH, CDR2 LQKENI. Trimming at V came to 6 bases and at J to 8 bases, leaving 9 bases not matched to a gene. CDR3 length: 13 residues.

The chain recombines TRBV6-5 with TRBJ2-7; 11 bases fit TRBD2. The ends lost 6 bases at V and 6 bases at J; junction bases unmatched: 7. CDR1 MNHEY and CDR2 SVGAGI come from the germline V gene. The CDR3 spans 14 residues. DNA for the CDR3: TGTGCCAGCAGGACTAGCGGGGTAGGAAGCGAGCAGTACTTC. It codes for CASRTSGVGSEQYF.

This clone has just one count. The V call is TRBV5-5, the J call TRBJ2-7; weak D call: TRBD1 (5 bases). In germline, CDR1 is SGHKS, CDR2 YYEKEE (reference sequence). There are 17 residues in the CDR3. V lost 0 bases, J lost 1 base, and 17 bases lay in between. The CDR3 spells CASSLVMSGGASYEQYF. DNA for the CDR3: TGTGCCAGCAGCTTGGTGATGTCGGGTGGGGCGTCCTACGAGCAGTACTTC.